Each of the 11 T cell receptor beta chains below was sequenced from the same sample in a study of CD8+ T cells in alopecia areata. Investigators isolated RNA and reverse transcribed it into cDNA to act as the sequencing template. Some clones are missing from TCRdb's copy, which holds only in-frame ones; the method was immunoSEQ multiplex PCR. Of approximately 210,000 clones detected, approximately 61% appear once; the ten largest clones hold approximately 0.93%. The sample's treatment: oral pan-JAK inhibitor, 5-10 mg twice daily. The sample in question was CD4+ T cells sorted from blood, obtained at week 24, from a patient treated with tofacitinib. The source is a human donor with alopecia areata.

This chain's CDR3 is CASAEGTSSYNEQFF. The CDR3, as DNA: TGCGCCAGCGCAGAAGGGACAAGCTCCTACAATGAGCAGTTCTTC. This chain connects TRBV5-1 to TRBJ2-1, with a weak D call TRBD1 (6 bases). The CDR3 is made up of 15 amino acids. V was clipped by 7 bases and J by 0 bases, with 14 bases between them. Germline lookup yields CDR1 SGHRS and CDR2 YFSETQ.

This chain joins TRBV2 and TRBJ1-6; 7 nucleotides align to TRBD1. The length of the CDR3 is 14 residues. Germline V gene data show CDR1 as SNHLY and CDR2 as FYNNEI. V was pared by 6 bases and J by 6 bases, with 5 bases of the junction left unmatched. The CDR3 sequence is CASSQGQLNSPLHF. The CDR3, as DNA: TGTGCCAGCAGCCAGGGACAGCTTAATTCACCCCTCCACTTT.

V usage is TRBV9 and J usage is TRBJ2-7; perhaps TRBD2 as D (6 bases). The CDR3 extends over 16 amino acids. V lost 4 bases, J lost 4 bases, and 21 bases lay in between. Germline V lookup: CDR1 SGDLS, CDR2 YYNGEE. CDR3 nucleotide sequence: TGTGCCAGCAGCTCCGGTAGGCGGGGACTCGAGTACGAGCAGTACTTC. It encodes CASSSGRRGLEYEQYF.

This clone has a handful of counts. The chain employs TRBV7-9 and TRBJ1-1; 8 positions match TRBD1. The V segment lost 7 bases and the J segment 2 bases; nucleotides outside the gene matches: 9. This CDR3 spans 15 amino acids. The germline CDR1 and CDR2 sequences are SEHNR and FQNEAQ (reference sequence). CDR3 nucleotides: TGTGCCAGCACCGGACAGGGAAATGATAACACTGAAGCTTTCTTT. This sequence encodes CASTGQGNDNTEAFF.

The chain combines TRBV7-2 with TRBJ2-6; the match to TRBD1 covers 10 bases. V gave up 0 bases and J gave up 0 bases; unmatched junction bases: 5. Germline CDR1 is SGHTA and CDR2 is FQGNSA. The CDR3 has 19 residues. The CDR3 nucleotides read TGTGCCAGCAGCTTAGCGGGACAGGGGCACTTCTCTGGGGCCAACGTCCTGACTTTC. It encodes CASSLAGQGHFSGANVLTF.

The chain employs TRBV7-9 and TRBJ2-2; 7 positions agree with TRBD1. The trim removed 5 bases at V and 9 bases at J, leaving 12 bases unmatched. CDR3 length: 15 residues. Germline CDR1 is SEHNR and CDR2 is FQNEAQ (reference sequence). CDR3 DNA: TGTGCCAGCAGCACCGACAGGGCACAGAGCAGGGAGCTGTTTTTT. This translates into CASSTDRAQSRELFF.

V usage is TRBV21-1 and J usage is TRBJ2-7; TRBD2 is the table's D call, not checked against the DNA. TRBV21-1 is an annotated pseudogene. The CDR3 contains 17 residues. DNA of the CDR3: TGTGCCAGCAGCTCAAACCTCAGAGGCCTCGGGGCCTACGAGCAGTACTTC. Translating gives CASSSNLRGLGAYEQYF.

This clone was seen a few times. The V gene is TRBV18, the J gene TRBJ2-7; TRBD2 matches at 13 bases. CDR3 size: 17 residues. Per the germline V gene, CDR1 is KGHSH and CDR2 is LQKENI. After removal of 0 bases from V and 5 bases from J, the junction contained 7 bases not matched to a gene. The CDR3 protein is CASSPPSGTSGANEQYF. The CDR3, as DNA: TGTGCCAGCTCACCACCTTCCGGGACTAGCGGGGCCAACGAGCAGTACTTC.

Concerning this clone itself: Different DNA sequences within this sample yield the same CDR3. V is TRBV29-1 and J is TRBJ1-1; D not certain. Looked up from germline, CDR1 is SQVTM and CDR2 is ANQGSEA. The V and J ends lost 4 bases and 5 bases respectively, with 8 bases between them. The CDR3 consists of 11 residues. The CDR3 nucleotides are TGCAGCGTTGGAGGGAGTACTGAAGCTTTCTTT. Protein: CSVGGSTEAFF.

The rearrangement uses TRBV5-1 and TRBJ2-5; 7 bases map to TRBD1. Germline V gives CDR1 SGHRS, CDR2 YFSETQ. The CDR3 sequence is 14 residues long. Losses at the gene ends were 4 bases for V and 5 bases for J; bases not matched to a gene: 8. CDR3 protein: CASSPWDSRETQYF. DNA of the CDR3: TGCGCCAGCAGCCCCTGGGACAGCCGGGAGACCCAGTACTTC.

The rearrangement uses TRBV28 and TRBJ2-1; D is unresolved. V lost 10 bases to trimming and J lost 4 bases, with 8 bases between them. Per the germline V gene, CDR1 is MDHEN and CDR2 is SYDVKM. This CDR3 has 11 amino acids. The CDR3 nucleotides are TGTGCCACCGCGCAATACAATGAGCAGTTCTTC. Amino acid sequence: CATAQYNEQFF. The variable domain in full, completed from reference TRBV28 and TRBJ2-1, reads DVKVTQSSRYLVKRTGEKVFLECVQDMDHENMFWYRQDPGLGLRLIYFSYDVKMKEKGDIPEGYSVSREKKERFSLILESASTNQTSMYLCATAQYNEQFFGPGTRLTVL.